This TCR beta chain is from a study of vaccination effects on CD4 cells after COVID-19. Antigen-specific CD4+ T cells were expanded with viral peptide pools in the ViraFEST assay before sequencing. Following culture for around 10 days, CD4+ T cells were isolated. Vaccine recipients lacked prior SARS-CoV-2 infection and had negative nucleocapsid antibodies. Remarks on this clone: Its specificity is unknown.

Using immunoSEQ multiplex PCR, the repertoire was profiled, and TCRdb retains in-frame clones only, with some absent. The top ten hold 6% of the sample, which has roughly 53,000 clones, more than 75% seen once. CDR1 is SGHTA and CDR2 is FQGNSA in the germline V gene. Trimming stripped 5 bases from V and 2 bases from J, with 10 bases between. The CDR3 extends over 15 amino acids. This specimen was CD4+ T cells from PBMCs cultured with HCoV-OC43 spike peptides, taken before COVID-19 vaccination. Subset in this sample: HCoV-OC43 spike overlapping peptide pool stimulation. The origin of this receptor is a human donor who received a COVID-19 vaccine. The chain links TRBV7-2 to TRBJ2-6; D possibly matches TRBD1 or TRBD2 (6 bases each). In nucleotides, the CDR3 is TGTGCCAGCAGCCCGAGGGGGGCTGGGGCCAACGTCCTGACTTTC. It is translated as CASSPRGAGANVLTF.